This T cell receptor (beta chain) was captured by sequencing in a study of T cell responses to AZD1222 COVID-19 vaccine. The V segment lost 2 bases and the J segment 5 bases; nucleotides outside the gene matches: 8. The CDR3 length is 15 residues. Looked up from germline, CDR1 is SGHTA and CDR2 is FQGNSA. This clone was seen only a few times. What it recognizes is unknown. Study findings and constraints: Of the AZD1222 recipients, only 5 to 7 were seropositive at baseline. After the peak T cell response, and only then, were repertoires sampled. Following two doses of AZD1222, Spike-specific TCR breadth and depth rose. Most donors were white British and more were female, and clonal diversity was possibly underestimated.

TCRdb keeps only in-frame clones here, not all; method: immunoSEQ multiplex PCR. The sample consists of roughly 120,000 clones, about 89% of them appearing once. The source was peripheral blood, collected 28 days after the second AZD1222 dose. The receptor comes from an adult who received the AZD1222 COVID-19 vaccine. The V and J genes are TRBV7-2 and TRBJ2-7; 8 nucleotides match TRBD1. The CDR3 spells CASSLTPDRANEQYF. DNA of the CDR3: TGTGCCAGCAGCTTAACTCCGGACAGGGCCAACGAGCAGTACTTC.